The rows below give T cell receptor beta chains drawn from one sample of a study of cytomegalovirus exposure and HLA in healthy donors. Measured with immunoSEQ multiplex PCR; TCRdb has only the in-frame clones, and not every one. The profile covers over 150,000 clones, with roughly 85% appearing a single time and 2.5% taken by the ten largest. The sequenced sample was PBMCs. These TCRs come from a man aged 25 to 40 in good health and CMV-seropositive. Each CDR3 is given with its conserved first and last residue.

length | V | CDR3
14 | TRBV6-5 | CASSYGLAGGEQFF
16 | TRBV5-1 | CASSPGGARPLIEAFF
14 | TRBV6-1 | CASNLIAGVGEQFF
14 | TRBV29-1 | CSVDDRDRDNEQFF
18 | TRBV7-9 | CSSSLDTGKFSGANVLTF
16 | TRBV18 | CASSPQEVLSGNTIYF
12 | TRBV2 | CASSEGGDEQFF
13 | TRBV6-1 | CASSARQGREQFF
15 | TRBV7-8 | CASSLGGLTAYEQYF
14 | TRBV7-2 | CASSLATSGMGQFF
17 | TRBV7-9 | CASSLSSGQGRSVEQFF
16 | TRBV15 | CATSRAEREGRETQYF
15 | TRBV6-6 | CASSPRDRGSNGYTF
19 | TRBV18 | CASSPSAWDRSFGGEKLFF
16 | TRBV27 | CASSSSGTGLGYEQYF
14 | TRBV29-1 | CSVEPRLLQTEAFF
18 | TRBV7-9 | CASSSVGGKIVNTGELFF
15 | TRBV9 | CASSSRTGGNYGYTF
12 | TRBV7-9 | CASSPSTDTQYF
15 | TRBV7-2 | CASSPPGGPKNIQYF
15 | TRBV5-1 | CASSLDPGDLYGYTF
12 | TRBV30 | CAWRTPNQPQHF
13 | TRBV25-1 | CASSEAGKEKLFF
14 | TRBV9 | CASSEGGTYNEQFF
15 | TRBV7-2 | CASSLGKDTNYGYTF
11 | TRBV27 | CATLTHYGYTF
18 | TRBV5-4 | CASSSGLAGGLWIYEQYF
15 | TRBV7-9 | CSSSFTDRGREKLFF
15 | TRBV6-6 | CASSPGLAGGNEQFF
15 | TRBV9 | CASSAQMTGTGELFF
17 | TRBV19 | CASSGWEGGGLWQPQHF
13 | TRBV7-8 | CASTTGTADTQYF
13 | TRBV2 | CASSDYRVDGYTF
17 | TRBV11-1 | CASSLDPTQGLNYGYTF
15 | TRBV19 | CASSPGGSPSYEQYF
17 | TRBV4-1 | CASSQGGGQGKAYGYTF
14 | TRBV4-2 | CASSPRREIETQYF
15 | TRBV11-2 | CASSDTSGRAYEQYF
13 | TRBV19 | CASSQGFADTQYF
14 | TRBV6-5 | CASSYSGRYNEQFF
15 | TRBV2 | CASSELRRSGDTQYF
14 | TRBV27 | CASSLRGLGQPQHF
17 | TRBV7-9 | CSSSLLGGTGVNQPQHF
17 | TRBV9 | CASSPLGQGKLTGELFF
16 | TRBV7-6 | CASSLAGTSPVSEQFF
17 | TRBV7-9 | CASSRGTASYSGNTIYF
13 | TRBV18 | CASSRDRAGEQYF
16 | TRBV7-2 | CASSSQSGGLNYGYTF
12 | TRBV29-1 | CSVEGAGETQYF